The rows below give T cell receptor beta chains drawn from one sample of a study of graft-versus-host responses after intestinal transplantation. The protocol was immunoSEQ multiplex PCR, while the TCRdb copy is restricted to in-frame clones and leaves out a portion. This table holds around 37,000 clones, around 87% found once. The starting material was ileum tissue, obtained approximately 200 days after intestinal transplant. The receptors shown here come from a human patient who received an intestinal transplant, so some T cells may come from the graft donor. The CDR3 runs from the conserved cysteine through the conserved F or W. D genes are given only for firm matches. Not every row has a clone size; where given, it reads once, few, many or a size class.

V gene	D gene	clone size	CDR3 length	J gene	CDR3 DNA	CDR3 protein
TRBV4-1	TRBD2	once	15	TRBJ2-1	TGCGCCAGCAGCCAAGAAGGGGAGGGTTACAATGAGCAGTTCTTC	CASSQEGEGYNEQFF
TRBV29-1	NA	once	15	TRBJ1-1	TGCAGCGTTGAAGGAGTTTCGGGGAAGAACACTGAAGCTTTCTTT	CSVEGVSGKNTEAFF
TRBV5-8	NA	NA	15	TRBJ2-1	TGTGCCAGCAGCTTTGATGGAGGGGCAAAGGATGAGCAGTTCTTC	CASSFDGGAKDEQFF
TRBV28	NA	NA	15	TRBJ1-5	TGTGCCAGCACCCTGGGAGGCTCCATCAATCAGCCCCAGCATTTT	CASTLGGSINQPQHF
TRBV5-1	NA	NA	13	TRBJ2-1	TGCGCCAGCAGCCCCAACCAAGGGCAGGAGCAGTTCTTC	CASSPNQGQEQFF
TRBV29-1	NA	NA	15	TRBJ2-2	TGCAGCGTTACCCCCGGGACAACTAACACCGGGGAGCTGTTTTTT	CSVTPGTTNTGELFF
TRBV28	TRBD1	once	13	TRBJ2-7	TGTGCCGCGGGACAGGGAGGGTCCTACGAGCAGTACTTC	CAAGQGGSYEQYF
TRBV27	TRBD2	NA	19	TRBJ2-1	TGTGCCAGCAGTTTATCAACCCCGACCGGGACTAGCAGGGCCAATGAGCAGTTCTTC	CASSLSTPTGTSRANEQFF
TRBV28	TRBD1	NA	15	TRBJ1-6	TGTGCCAGCGCCCGACAGGGGTTATACAATTCACCCCTCCACTTT	CASARQGLYNSPLHF
TRBV4-1	TRBD2	NA	17	TRBJ2-7	TGCGCCAGCAGCGGAAAGAATAGGGCGGGAGGGCCGCAAGAGCAGTACTTC	CASSGKNRAGGPQEQYF
TRBV28	NA	NA	14	TRBJ1-5	TGTGCCAGCAGCGGGACGAATAGCAATCAGCCCCAGCATTTT	CASSGTNSNQPQHF
TRBV6-5	NA	NA	12	TRBJ1-2	TGTGCCAGCAGACAGGCTAACTATGGCTACACCTTC	CASRQANYGYTF
TRBV19	TRBD2	NA	14	TRBJ2-7	TGTGCCAGTAGTATCGCTGGGACTAGAGCCGAGCAGTACTTC	CASSIAGTRAEQYF
TRBV5-6	NA	NA	14	TRBJ1-5	TGTGCCAGCAGCTTCTACAGGGGCAATCAGCCCCAGCATTTT	CASSFYRGNQPQHF
TRBV27	NA	few	16	TRBJ2-7	TGTGCCAGCAGGGAAAGGGTGGGTGCGGGTGTCCACGAGCAGTACTTC	CASRERVGAGVHEQYF
TRBV7-8	NA	once	15	TRBJ1-5	TGTGCCAGCAGCTTACTTCCGGTTCTCGGTCAGCCCCAGCATTTT	CASSLLPVLGQPQHF
TRBV2	TRBD2	NA	15	TRBJ2-7	TGTGCCAGCAGTGAACCCGGGGGAGGGTCCTACGAGCAGTACTTC	CASSEPGGGSYEQYF
TRBV15	NA	once	17	TRBJ2-7	TGTGCCACCAGCAGAGGCTATTCCGAGGAGGGTGCCTACGAGCAGTACTTC	CATSRGYSEEGAYEQYF
TRBV5-6	NA	NA	15	TRBJ1-3	TGTGCCAGCAGCTTGGAGACGGCACCTGGAAACACCATATATTTT	CASSLETAPGNTIYF
TRBV10-1	NA	NA	13	TRBJ2-1	TGCGCCAGCAGTCCCGGGGCCACGGGTGAGCAGTTCTTC	CASSPGATGEQFF
TRBV5-6	TRBD1	NA	16	TRBJ1-1	TGTGCCAGCAGCTTGCCGGGACAGGGGCGAAACACTGAAGCTTTCTTT	CASSLPGQGRNTEAFF